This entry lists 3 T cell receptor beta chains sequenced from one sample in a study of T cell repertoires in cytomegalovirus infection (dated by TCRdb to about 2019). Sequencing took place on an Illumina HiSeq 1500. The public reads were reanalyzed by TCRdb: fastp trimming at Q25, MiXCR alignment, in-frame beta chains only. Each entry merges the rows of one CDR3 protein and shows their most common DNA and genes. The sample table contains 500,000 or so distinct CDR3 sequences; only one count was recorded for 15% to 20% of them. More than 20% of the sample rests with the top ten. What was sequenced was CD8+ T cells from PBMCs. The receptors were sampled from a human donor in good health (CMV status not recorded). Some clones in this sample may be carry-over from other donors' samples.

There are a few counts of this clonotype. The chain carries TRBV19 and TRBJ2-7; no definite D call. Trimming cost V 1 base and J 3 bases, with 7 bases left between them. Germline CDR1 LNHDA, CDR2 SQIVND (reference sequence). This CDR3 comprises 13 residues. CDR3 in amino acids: CASSIAGIYEQYF. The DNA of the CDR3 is TGTGCCAGTAGTATAGCAGGCATCTACGAGCAGTACTTC.

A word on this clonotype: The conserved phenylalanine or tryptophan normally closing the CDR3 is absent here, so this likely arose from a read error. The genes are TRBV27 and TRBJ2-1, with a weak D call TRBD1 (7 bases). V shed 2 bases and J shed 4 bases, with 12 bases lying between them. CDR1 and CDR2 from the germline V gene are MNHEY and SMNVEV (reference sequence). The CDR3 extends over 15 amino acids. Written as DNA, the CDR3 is TGTGCCAGCAGTTTAGGGGCAGGGGGGTACAATGAGCAGTTCTTA. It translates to CASSLGAGGYNEQFL.

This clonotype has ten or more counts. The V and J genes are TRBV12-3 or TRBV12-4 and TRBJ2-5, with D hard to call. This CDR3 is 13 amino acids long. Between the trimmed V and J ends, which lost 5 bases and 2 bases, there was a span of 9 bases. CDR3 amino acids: CASSMPGQETQYF. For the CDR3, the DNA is TGTGCCAGCAGTATGCCTGGGCAAGAGACCCAGTACTTC.